Below, 28 T cell receptor beta chains from the same sample are listed, as sequenced in a study of blood T cell repertoires in COVID-19. The data were produced by immunoSEQ multiplex PCR, yet TCRdb's version contains in-frame clones alone and is incomplete. The table includes about 360,000 clones, around nine tenths detected once. Sequenced input: peripheral blood. These receptor sequences come from a human donor in a cohort sampled during active COVID-19.

This clone appeared once. This sequence joins TRBV5-1 and TRBJ1-2; 10 bases fit TRBD1. Trimming took 3 bases from V and 5 from J; bases not matched to a gene: 4. The CDR3 covers 14 residues. Per germline, CDR1 SGHRS and CDR2 YFSETQ. CDR3 sequence: CASSSTGGAYGYTF. Here the CDR3 DNA reads TGCGCCAGCAGCTCGACAGGGGGCGCTTATGGCTACACCTTC.

The gene calls are TRBV30 and TRBJ1-1; 10 nucleotides line up with TRBD1. After removal of 2 bases from V and 4 bases from J, the junction contained 7 bases not matched to a gene. CDR1 and CDR2 (germline): GTSNPN, SVGIG (reference sequence). This CDR3 is 15 amino acids long. CDR3 DNA: TGTGCCTGGAGTTCAATTAGGACAGGGGGCACTGAAGCTTTCTTT. Its protein is CAWSSIRTGGTEAFF.

The V and J genes are TRBV28 and TRBJ1-2, with a possible D match to TRBD1 (5 bases). V lost 2 bases, J lost 4 bases, and 20 bases lay in between. The CDR3 runs 17 residues. Germline loops: CDR1 MDHEN, CDR2 SYDVKM. The CDR3 loop is CASSLGAGFGRGYGYTF. For the CDR3, the DNA is TGTGCCAGCAGTTTAGGGGCAGGGTTCGGGAGGGGCTATGGCTACACCTTC.

The J gene is TRBJ2-3, the V gene TRBV7-9, with D possibly TRBD2 on 7 matching bases. In germline, CDR1 is SEHNR, CDR2 FQNEAQ (reference sequence). The CDR3 covers 15 residues. V lost 3 bases and J lost 6, with 16 bases in between. CDR3: CASSLIRGREDTQYF. The CDR3 region has the DNA TGTGCCAGCAGCTTGATACGGGGGCGGGAGGATACGCAGTATTTT.

This clone was detected only a few times. The rearrangement links TRBV29-1 to TRBJ2-7, with D perhaps matching TRBD2 (6 bases). Germline V gene data show CDR1 as SQVTM and CDR2 as ANQGSEA. The V end was cut by 6 bases, the J end by 4 bases, with 10 bases between. The CDR3 loop spans 11 amino acids. The CDR3 DNA reads TGCAGCGTAACCGCGGGGTACGAGCAGTACTTC. Encoded protein: CSVTAGYEQYF.

This clone appeared a single time. The chain uses TRBV2 and TRBJ1-2; maybe TRBD1 (6 bases). V dropped 8 bases and J dropped 6 bases, with 25 bases sitting between them. This CDR3 has 16 residues. Germline CDR1 SNHLY, CDR2 FYNNEI. DNA for the CDR3: TGTGCCAGCGCCCGGGGGGGGGCGCTGGGGTGGGATGGCTACACCTTC. Protein product: CASARGGALGWDGYTF.

The chain recombines TRBV9 with TRBJ1-1; D remains ambiguous. The CDR3 is 14 residues long. V lost 0 bases, J lost 1 base, and 7 bases lay in between. Germline V gene sequence: CDR1 SGDLS, CDR2 YYNGEE. CDR3 bases: TGTGCCAGCAGCGTAGAAGCGGGGAACACTGAAGCTTTCTTT. Translating gives CASSVEAGNTEAFF.

The table lists this clone with a few counts. The chain links TRBV25-1 to TRBJ1-3; D might be TRBD1 (6 bases). The V gene's germline CDR1 is MGHDK and CDR2 SYGVNS. CDR3 length equals 16 residues. Between the trimmed V and J ends, which lost 3 bases and 4 bases, there was a span of 16 bases. CDR3: CASSDLEQGSGNTIYF. As DNA, the CDR3 is TGTGCCAGCAGTGATCTCGAACAGGGTTCGGGAAACACCATATATTTT.

V gene TRBV4-1 combines with J gene TRBJ2-7; 10 bases are shared with TRBD2. With V trimmed by 0 bases and J by 4 bases, 6 bases remained unmatched. Germline V gives CDR1 MGHRA, CDR2 YSYEKL. This CDR3 comprises 16 residues. The DNA of the CDR3 is TGCGCCAGCAGCCAAGACGCCTCTAGCGGGAGATACGAGCAGTACTTC. This codes for CASSQDASSGRYEQYF.

The chain employs TRBV2 and TRBJ2-2; 8 nucleotides line up with TRBD1. CDR1 and CDR2 from the germline V gene are SNHLY and FYNNEI. The CDR3 runs to 15 residues. After removal of 5 bases from V and 4 bases from J, the junction contained 6 bases not matched to a gene. CDR3 nucleotide sequence: TGTGCCAGCAGTACACAGGGGGTAATCACCGGGGAGCTGTTTTTT. Translation: CASSTQGVITGELFF. Filled out from reference TRBV2 and TRBJ2-2, the complete variable domain reads EPEVTQTPSHQVTQMGQEVILRCVPISNHLYFYWYRQILGQKVEFLVSFYNNEISEKSEIFDDQFSVERPDGSNFTLKIRSTKLEDSAMYFCASSTQGVITGELFFGEGSRLTVL.

The chain carries TRBV29-1 and TRBJ1-1; 7 bases match TRBD1. This CDR3 has 13 residues. Germline assignment: CDR1 SQVTM and CDR2 ANQGSEA. The J segment lost 1 base and the V segment lost 7 bases, leaving 6 bases of the junction unmatched. In DNA form, the CDR3 reads TGCAGCGGTAACCGGGACAGGAACACTGAAGCTTTCTTT. Translated: CSGNRDRNTEAFF.

In its sample, this clone was seen a few times. This chain links TRBV27 with TRBJ1-2, with 7 bases that match TRBD1. V was clipped by 2 bases and J by 6 bases; unmatched bases: 3. Per the germline V gene, CDR1 is MNHEY and CDR2 is SMNVEV (reference sequence). This CDR3 has 13 residues. As DNA, the CDR3 is TGTGCCAGCAGTTTAGGGCAGGGGGATGGCTACACCTTC. Residues: CASSLGQGDGYTF.

The chain has TRBV7-9 and TRBJ2-2; 9 positions match TRBD2. There are 15 residues in the CDR3. Trimming at V came to 3 bases and at J to 5 bases, leaving 4 bases not matched to a gene. CDR1 SEHNR and CDR2 FQNEAQ come from the germline V gene (reference sequence). The CDR3 region has the DNA TGTGCCAGCAGCTTGACAGCGGGAGGAACCGGGGAGCTGTTTTTT. Translation gives CASSLTAGGTGELFF.

The chain links TRBV19 to TRBJ1-5, with D possibly TRBD1 on 6 matching bases. The CDR3 loop spans 13 amino acids. The germline V and J ends were trimmed by 7 bases and 3 bases, with 10 bases remaining between them. Germline CDR1 is LNHDA and CDR2 is SQIVND (reference sequence). The CDR3, as DNA: TGTGCCAGTATGAGGGGGATCAATCAGCCCCAGCATTTT. Amino acids: CASMRGINQPQHF.

The chain recombines TRBV2 with TRBJ2-6; the match to TRBD1 covers 7 bases. CDR3 length: 17 amino acids. Germline values: CDR1 SNHLY, CDR2 FYNNEI. Trimming at V came to 4 bases and at J to 4 bases, leaving 10 bases not matched to a gene. The CDR3 sequence: CASSGYRGLIGANVLTF. In DNA, the CDR3 is TGTGCCAGCAGTGGATACAGGGGCCTCATAGGGGCCAACGTCCTGACTTTC.

This chain links TRBV7-9 with TRBJ2-7; possible D gene TRBD2, 6 bases. CDR3 length: 15 amino acids. Trimming took off 1 base at V and 3 bases at J, with 13 bases between the two ends. The germline V gene has CDR1 SEHNR and CDR2 FQNEAQ (reference sequence). In nucleotides, the CDR3 is TGTGCCAGCAGCTTAGGTGGAGGGATAATCTACGAGCAGTACTTC. It specifies CASSLGGGIIYEQYF.

The CDR3 loop is CASTIRRGQDTQYF. In nucleotides, the CDR3 is TGTGCCAGCACTATTAGGAGGGGGCAAGATACGCAGTATTTT. V usage is TRBV6-5 and J usage is TRBJ2-3, with D perhaps TRBD1 (7 bases). This CDR3 spans 14 amino acids. CDR1 is MNHEY, CDR2 SVGAGI, per germline. Between the trimmed V and J ends, which lost 7 bases and 5 bases, there was a span of 16 bases.

The J gene is TRBJ2-3, the V gene TRBV6-5; perhaps TRBD2 as D (5 bases). This CDR3 has 14 residues. V lost 0 bases and J 6 bases, leaving 10 bases between the germline ends. Germline V gene sequence: CDR1 MNHEY, CDR2 SVGAGI. CDR3 sequence reads: CASSYSRWEDTQYF. Here the CDR3 DNA reads TGTGCCAGCAGTTACTCGAGATGGGAGGATACGCAGTATTTT.

The chain uses TRBV3-1 (or the pseudogene TRBV3-2) and TRBJ2-3, with 7 bases that match TRBD2. This CDR3 has 15 amino acids. CDR1 is LGHDT, CDR2 YNNKEL, per germline (reference sequence). The ends lost 1 base at V and 1 base at J; junction bases unmatched: 2. CDR3 sequence: CASSQGGSGTDTQYF. The CDR3 coding sequence is TGTGCCAGCAGCCAAGGCGGGAGCGGCACAGATACGCAGTATTTT.

The gene calls are TRBV15 and TRBJ1-2; 8 nucleotides line up with TRBD1. Germline V CDR1 and CDR2: LNHNV, YYDKDF (reference sequence). The CDR3 length is 13 residues. Germline trimming cut 2 bases from V and 8 bases from J; bases unmatched to any gene: 4. CDR3 sequence reads: CATSRLRGQGYTF. The CDR3, as DNA: TGTGCCACCAGCAGACTCAGGGGGCAAGGCTACACCTTC.

This sequence joins TRBV7-8 and TRBJ2-4, with TRBD1 matching over 10 bases. This CDR3 is 16 amino acids long. V lost 5 bases to trimming and J lost 0 bases; unmatched junction nucleotides: 4. Germline-derived CDR1 and CDR2 are SGHVS and FQNEAQ. The chain's CDR3 is CASSAGQGLAKNIQYF. The CDR3 region has the DNA TGTGCCAGCAGCGCGGGACAGGGGCTAGCCAAAAACATTCAGTACTTC.

The rearrangement links TRBV6-1 to TRBJ1-4; TRBD1 is a possible D gene (6 bases). V dropped 1 base and J dropped 4 bases, with 10 bases sitting between them. CDR1 is MNHNS and CDR2 is SASEGT in the germline V gene. The CDR3 length is 15 residues. CDR3 in DNA: TGTGCCAGCAGTGAAGGAGTAGGGGGTAATGAAAAACTGTTTTTT. Protein: CASSEGVGGNEKLFF.

This clone was seen just once. The chain is built from TRBV7-9 and TRBJ2-7; 9 bases match TRBD2. J gave up 0 bases and V 5 bases, and 8 bases lay outside the gene matches. Germline values: CDR1 SEHNR, CDR2 FQNEAQ (reference sequence). The length of the CDR3 is 16 residues. CDR3 loop: CASSLRLAAISYEQYF. CDR3 bases: TGTGCCAGCAGCCTCAGACTAGCGGCGATCTCCTACGAGCAGTACTTC.

The chain recombines TRBV2 with TRBJ1-4; D is uncertain. Looked up from germline, CDR1 is SNHLY and CDR2 is FYNNEI. This CDR3 is built from 14 residues. The V and J ends lost 2 bases and 4 bases respectively, with 8 bases between them. CDR3 coding DNA: TGTGCCAGCAGTGAATTCGGGTTTAATGAAAAACTGTTTTTT. This encodes CASSEFGFNEKLFF.

The gene calls are TRBV28 and TRBJ2-2; D is uncertain. The germline gives CDR1 MDHEN, CDR2 SYDVKM. The CDR3 sequence is 14 residues long. Trimming stripped 3 bases from V and 1 base from J, with 6 bases between. The CDR3 sequence: CASSFRWNTGELFF. The CDR3 DNA follows: TGTGCCAGCAGTTTCAGGTGGAACACCGGGGAGCTGTTTTTT.

J is TRBJ2-5 and V is TRBV19; possibly TRBD2 for D (6 bases). CDR3 length: 14 amino acids. The V gene lost 5 bases and the J gene lost 1 base, with 11 bases spanning the gap. Germline CDR1 reads LNHDA; CDR2 reads SQIVND (reference sequence). The CDR3 bases are TGTGCCAGTAGTCGGGGACTGTCCCAAGAGACCCAGTACTTC. Its translation: CASSRGLSQETQYF. The variable domain in full, with the rest retrieved from reference TRBV19 and TRBJ2-5, is DGGITQSPKYLFRKEGQNVTLSCEQNLNHDAMYWYRQDPGQGLRLIYYSQIVNDFQKGDIAEGYSVSREKKESFPLTVTSAQKNPTAFYLCASSRGLSQETQYFGPGTRLLVL.

The gene calls are TRBV7-8 and TRBJ2-7, with unresolved D. CDR1 is SGHVS and CDR2 is FQNEAQ in the germline V gene. V gave up 2 bases and J gave up 0 bases, with 8 bases separating them. The CDR3 contains 14 residues. DNA for the CDR3: TGTGCCAGCAGCTTAATCCCCAACTCCTACGAGCAGTACTTC. Its translation is CASSLIPNSYEQYF.

The CDR3 DNA sequence: TGTGCCAGCAGCCACTTGCGGGAGGCCTACAATGAGCAGTTCTTC. It translates to CASSHLREAYNEQFF. The chain combines TRBV3-1 (or the pseudogene TRBV3-2) with TRBJ2-1, with 8 bases identical to TRBD2. The CDR3 length is 15 residues. The germline CDR1 and CDR2 sequences are LGHDT and YNNKEL (reference sequence). The ends lost 3 bases at V and 2 bases at J; junction bases unmatched: 3.